The 7 T cell receptor beta chains in this list originate from one sample, sequenced in a study of blood T cell repertoires in COVID-19. Profiling relied on immunoSEQ multiplex PCR, and the TCRdb table lists in-frame clones only, not all of them. The data hold tens of thousands of clones, with around four fifths observed a single time. Sequencing was carried out using peripheral blood. These receptors were taken from a human donor in a cohort sampled during active COVID-19.

As concerns this clone: Other DNA sequences from this sample encode an identical CDR3 as well. The chain links TRBV5-1 to TRBJ2-1; the match to TRBD2 covers 9 bases. Looked up from germline, CDR1 is SGHRS and CDR2 is YFSETQ. CDR3 length: 16 residues. The J segment lost 4 bases and the V segment lost 0 bases, leaving 5 bases of the junction unmatched. CDR3 nucleotide sequence: TGCGCCAGCAGCTTGGCCTCTAGCGGGGTATACAATGAGCAGTTCTTC. Protein product: CASSLASSGVYNEQFF.

V and J are TRBV28 and TRBJ2-7; 11 positions match TRBD1. This CDR3 spans 15 amino acids. Per germline, CDR1 MDHEN and CDR2 SYDVKM. V dropped 2 bases and J dropped 6; count of bases not matched to a gene: 6. CDR3 in DNA: TGTGCCAGCAGTTTAGCCGGGACAGGGGGTGGCGAGCAGTACTTC. Translating it yields CASSLAGTGGGEQYF.

The V call is TRBV5-4, the J call TRBJ2-3, with a weak D call TRBD2 (6 bases). CDR1 and CDR2 (germline): SGHNT, YYREEE (reference sequence). Trimming cost V 4 bases and J 2 bases, with 17 bases left between them. CDR3 length: 16 residues. The CDR3 DNA reads as TGTGCCAGCAGCGCGGAACTAGCAAGAGTCACAGATACGCAGTATTTT. This codes for CASSAELARVTDTQYF.

J is TRBJ2-3 and V is TRBV3-1 (or the pseudogene TRBV3-2), with 7 positions matching TRBD2. V shed 1 base, J shed 0 bases, and the junction held 1 base outside the gene matches. Looked up from germline, CDR1 is LGHDT and CDR2 is YNNKEL (reference sequence). The CDR3 covers 15 residues. The CDR3 region has the DNA TGTGCCAGCAGCCAAGGTAGCGGGAGCACAGATACGCAGTATTTT. Translating gives CASSQGSGSTDTQYF.

The chain combines TRBV10-2 with TRBJ1-2; the D gene is possibly TRBD1 (6 bases). Germline V lookup: CDR1 WSHSY, CDR2 SAAADI. The V end was cut by 3 bases, the J end by 3 bases, with 8 bases between. The length of the CDR3 is 13 residues. DNA of the CDR3: TGCGCCAGCAGTGAACAGGGCGACTATGGCTACACCTTC. Protein sequence: CASSEQGDYGYTF.

The chain combines TRBV6-5 with TRBJ2-7, with 7 bases identical to TRBD2. The germline V gene has CDR1 MNHEY and CDR2 SVGAGI. This CDR3 is 13 amino acids long. V lost 10 bases and J lost 4; bases outside the gene matches: 10. CDR3 in DNA: TGTGCCACACTGGACGCCGGGGGGTACGAGCAGTACTTC. This translates into CATLDAGGYEQYF.

The chain has TRBV7-9 and TRBJ1-2; a weak D match, TRBD1 (6 bases). The CDR3 is made up of 14 amino acids. Trimming removed 1 base at V and 4 bases at J, with 10 bases between. The V gene's germline CDR1 is SEHNR and CDR2 FQNEAQ (reference sequence). The CDR3 sequence is CASSLDSTGYGYTF. CDR3 sequence (DNA): TGTGCCAGCAGCTTAGATTCGACAGGCTATGGCTACACCTTC.